What follows are 30 T cell receptor beta chains derived from one specimen sequenced in a study of graft-versus-host responses after intestinal transplantation. Grafts had their tissue processed, releasing intraepithelial and lamina propria lymphocytes. The assay was immunoSEQ multiplex PCR, and TCRdb's table has in-frame clones only and misses some. The profile shows 13,000 to 15,000 clones, over 60% of them singletons. Source: ileum tissue, taken 27 days after intestinal transplant. The receptors were gathered from a human patient who received an intestinal transplant, so some T cells may come from the graft donor.

The J gene is TRBJ1-6, the V gene TRBV6-5; D might be TRBD1 (5 bases). The length of the CDR3 is 14 residues. The germline V gene encodes CDR1 MNHEY and CDR2 SVGAGI. V was clipped by 6 bases and J by 5 bases, with 11 bases between them. This CDR3 is CASSRTPDNSPLHF. The DNA for the CDR3 is TGTGCCAGCAGCCGGACACCAGATAATTCACCCCTCCACTTT.

The chain uses TRBV11-2 and TRBJ1-6; TRBD1 matches at 11 bases. V was clipped by 6 bases and J by 5 bases; unmatched bases: 12. The CDR3 runs to 18 residues. Germline V gene sequence: CDR1 SGHAT, CDR2 FQNNGV. CDR3 nucleotide sequence: TGTGCCAGCAGTAAGGGACAGGGGGAATTTAAGGATAATTCACCCCTCCACTTT. The encoded protein is CASSKGQGEFKDNSPLHF.

The CDR3 bases are TGTGCCAGCAGTTCCCGTACCCCCGGGTATGGCTACACCTTC. The encoded protein is CASSSRTPGYGYTF. The J gene is TRBJ1-2, the V gene TRBV27; D is ambiguous. This CDR3 region has 14 residues. Trimming stripped 4 bases from V and 5 bases from J, with 14 bases between. Germline CDR1 reads MNHEY; CDR2 reads SMNVEV (reference sequence).

This chain uses TRBV5-1 with TRBJ2-3, with D tentatively TRBD2 (7 bases). Per the germline V gene, CDR1 is SGHRS and CDR2 is YFSETQ. The CDR3 extends over 15 amino acids. Trimming took off 0 bases at V and 5 bases at J, with 13 bases between the two ends. DNA of the CDR3: TGCGCCAGCAGCTTGGCGGGGGGCGTTCAAGATACGCAGTATTTT. It is translated as CASSLAGGVQDTQYF.

The chain recombines TRBV11-2 with TRBJ2-2; D gene uncertain. Germline V gene lookup returns CDR1 SGHAT and CDR2 FQNNGV. The CDR3 covers 14 residues. Trimming left V 1 base short and J 6 bases short, with 9 bases between. CDR3 residues: CASSLVTEAGELFF. The DNA of the CDR3 is TGTGCCAGCAGCTTAGTGACCGAGGCCGGGGAGCTGTTTTTT.

The rearrangement links TRBV10-1 to TRBJ2-3; 7 bases are shared with TRBD2. This CDR3 has 15 residues. Germline V gene sequence: CDR1 WNHNN, CDR2 SYGVQD (reference sequence). Trimming at V came to 0 bases and at J to 4 bases, leaving 4 bases not matched to a gene. The CDR3 loop reads CASSESNRGADTQYF. The CDR3 coding sequence is TGCGCCAGCAGTGAGTCGAATCGGGGGGCAGATACGCAGTATTTT.

The chain uses TRBV29-1 and TRBJ2-2; D is possibly TRBD2 (5 bases). V was clipped by 5 bases and J by 7 bases, with 8 bases between them. The CDR3 runs to 11 residues. Germline CDR1 is SQVTM and CDR2 is ANQGSEA. CDR3 residues: CSVSRGGELFF. The CDR3 DNA reads TGCAGCGTTAGCCGGGGCGGGGAGCTGTTTTTT.

V usage is TRBV5-4 and J usage is TRBJ2-1, with D tentatively TRBD2 (6 bases). CDR1 and CDR2 from the germline V gene are SGHNT and YYREEE (reference sequence). Trimming removed 0 bases from V and 9 bases from J, with 16 bases in between. This CDR3 spans 15 amino acids. CDR3 amino acids: CASSLEFSRRGEQFF. CDR3 sequence (DNA): TGTGCCAGCAGCTTGGAGTTCTCCCGGCGGGGTGAGCAGTTCTTC.

V usage is TRBV2 and J usage is TRBJ2-3; 9 positions agree with TRBD1. The CDR3 runs to 15 residues. J was trimmed by 0 bases and V by 7 bases; bases with no gene match: 5. The germline CDR1 and CDR2 sequences are SNHLY and FYNNEI. CDR3 sequence (DNA): TGTGCCAGCACAACAGGGGGCTCTAGCACAGATACGCAGTATTTT. Translated: CASTTGGSSTDTQYF.

In nucleotides, the CDR3 is TGTGCCAGCAGTTACAACCCCTGGGGGGAGGGAGAGACCCAGTACTTC. It codes for CASSYNPWGEGETQYF. The chain combines TRBV6-5 with TRBJ2-5; 7 bases align to TRBD2. The CDR3 sequence is 16 residues long. Germline CDR1 is MNHEY and CDR2 is SVGAGI. J gave up 4 bases and V 2 bases, and 10 bases lay outside the gene matches.

V usage is TRBV28 and J usage is TRBJ1-5; tentative D call: TRBD1 (5 bases). The germline gives CDR1 MDHEN, CDR2 SYDVKM. Trimming shortened V by 2 bases and J by 7 bases, and 12 bases separated the two germline ends. The CDR3 is 14 residues long. The CDR3 loop reads CASSLQFQGQPQHF. CDR3 nucleotides: TGTGCCAGCAGTTTACAATTCCAGGGCCAGCCCCAGCATTTT.

The chain has TRBV6-1 and TRBJ1-2, with D possibly being TRBD1 (5 bases). The V end lost 6 bases, the J end lost 4 bases, and 9 bases lay between the germline ends. The CDR3 contains 12 residues. Germline CDR1 and CDR2: MNHNS and SASEGT. The CDR3 DNA is TGTGCCAGCAGACGACAGAGCTATGGCTACACCTTC. Translated, it gives CASRRQSYGYTF.

This clone came up once. V and J are TRBV4-2 and TRBJ1-6; 7 positions match TRBD1. Germline trimming cut 1 base from V and 10 bases from J; bases unmatched to any gene: 10. Germline loops: CDR1 LGHNA, CDR2 YNFKEQ. This CDR3 is built from 16 residues. Here the CDR3 reads CASSQGEGAIRSPLHF. The CDR3 DNA sequence: TGTGCCAGCAGCCAAGGCGAGGGGGCTATACGCTCACCCCTCCACTTT.

V is TRBV5-1 and J is TRBJ1-5; D unclear. The CDR3 runs 13 residues. The germline V gene encodes CDR1 SGHRS and CDR2 YFSETQ. The ends were cut back, 2 bases at V and 2 bases at J, with 5 bases in the middle. The DNA for the CDR3 is TGCGCCAGCAGCTTAACAGGCAATCAGCCCCAGCATTTT. It is translated as CASSLTGNQPQHF.

The J gene is TRBJ2-7, the V gene TRBV18; the D gene is possibly TRBD2 (6 bases). V lost 4 bases to trimming and J lost 5 bases, with 9 bases between them. Germline CDR1 is KGHSH and CDR2 is LQKENI. This CDR3 comprises 12 residues. In DNA, the CDR3 is TGTGCCAGCTCACGTGCGGGGAACGAGCAGTACGTC. Translation: CASSRAGNEQYV.

The V call is TRBV5-6, the J call TRBJ2-7; 8 bases map to TRBD1. The CDR3 has 15 amino acids. Germline CDR1 is SGHDT and CDR2 is YYEEEE. V shed 2 bases and J 6 bases; nucleotides not matched to a gene: 10. The DNA for the CDR3 is TGTGCCAGCAGCTTAAGGTCCCGGACAGGGCTCGAGCAGTACGTC. Translated: CASSLRSRTGLEQYV.

The chain has TRBV2 and TRBJ2-5; D perhaps matches TRBD1 (6 bases). Trimming pared 6 bases from V and 4 bases from J, leaving 15 bases between. Germline V gene lookup returns CDR1 SNHLY and CDR2 FYNNEI. CDR3 length equals 14 residues. The CDR3 here is CASSPDRMGETQYF. Written as DNA, the CDR3 is TGTGCCAGCAGCCCCGACAGGATGGGAGAGACCCAGTACTTC.

This chain links TRBV5-5 with TRBJ2-1; possibly TRBD2 for D (5 bases). From germline, CDR1 is SGHKS and CDR2 YYEKEE (reference sequence). The CDR3 runs 15 residues. Trimming stripped 4 bases from V and 2 bases from J, with 13 bases between. DNA of the CDR3: TGTGCCAGCAGCCCTCGGCAGCGGACCTACAATGAGCAGTTCTTC. Translation: CASSPRQRTYNEQFF.

The V and J genes are TRBV5-1 and TRBJ2-2, with 10 bases fitting TRBD2. The CDR3 has 17 amino acids. Germline CDR1 is SGHRS and CDR2 is YFSETQ. Trimming at V came to 0 bases and at J to 5 bases, leaving 7 bases not matched to a gene. The CDR3 DNA reads as TGCGCCAGCAGCTTGGGGGTAGCGGGGGGAGTTACCGGGGAGCTGTTTTTT. Translating gives CASSLGVAGGVTGELFF.

The chain combines TRBV5-8 with TRBJ1-5; 8 bases match TRBD1. With 2 bases clipped from V and 11 bases from J, the junction kept 15 bases outside the gene matches. The CDR3 extends over 16 amino acids. Germline V lookup: CDR1 SGHTS, CDR2 YDEGEE. The CDR3 region is CASSFSLAQGAVAQHF. The CDR3, as DNA: TGTGCCAGCAGCTTTTCCCTGGCGCAGGGGGCGGTTGCCCAGCATTTT.

This sequence joins TRBV6-5 and TRBJ2-2; D not resolved. V gave up 0 bases and J gave up 6 bases, with 5 bases separating them. The CDR3 is 13 amino acids. The V gene's germline CDR1 is MNHEY and CDR2 SVGAGI. For the CDR3, the DNA is TGTGCCAGCAGTTACTCGACACCCGGGGAGCTGTTTTTT. This translates into CASSYSTPGELFF.

The rearrangement uses TRBV9 and TRBJ2-1; 12 positions match TRBD2. Germline-derived CDR1 and CDR2 are SGDLS and YYNGEE. The CDR3 is 16 residues long. Trimming at V came to 2 bases and at J to 4 bases, leaving 4 bases not matched to a gene. CDR3 loop: CASSVVLAGGYNEQFF. For the CDR3, the DNA is TGTGCCAGCAGCGTTGTACTAGCGGGGGGATACAATGAGCAGTTCTTC.

This clone turned up a few times. This chain joins TRBV29-1 and TRBJ2-5, with D maybe TRBD1 (6 bases). Germline values: CDR1 SQVTM, CDR2 ANQGSEA. The CDR3 loop spans 13 amino acids. DNA for the CDR3: TGCATCTCTCCGAGGGGGACCCAAGAGACCCAGTACTTC. It translates to CISPRGTQETQYF.

In the case of this clone: Germline and junction disagree at one end, which may indicate a read error. The gene calls are TRBV7-7 and TRBJ1-1; TRBD1 matches at 9 bases. Germline CDR1 SSHAT, CDR2 FNYEAQ (reference sequence). This CDR3 contains 13 residues. The DNA for the CDR3 is TGTGCTAGCAGCAGGGACAGGGACGCTGAAGCTTTCTTT. Translated: CASSRDRDAEAFF.

This clone was counted between two and nine times. The V gene is TRBV19, the J gene TRBJ1-6, with a possible D match to TRBD1 (5 bases). The CDR3 sequence is 16 residues long. CDR1 and CDR2 from the germline V gene are LNHDA and SQIVND (reference sequence). V was shortened by 3 bases and J by 7 bases, with 16 bases between the two germline ends. This CDR3 reads CASSMAMGGGNSPLHF. The CDR3 region has the DNA TGTGCCAGTAGTATGGCGATGGGGGGAGGAAATTCACCCCTCCACTTT.

V usage is TRBV15 and J usage is TRBJ2-5; 12 bases map to TRBD2. The CDR3 is 18 amino acids. With V trimmed by 1 base and J by 1 base, 7 bases remained unmatched. Germline CDR1 is LNHNV and CDR2 is YYDKDF (reference sequence). The CDR3 DNA follows: TGTGCCACCAGCAGAGCCCTAGCGGGGGGGCCGATCCAAGAGACCCAGTACTTC. Its translation: CATSRALAGGPIQETQYF.

The gene calls are TRBV5-6 and TRBJ1-2; D is perhaps TRBD1 (6 bases). The germline V gene encodes CDR1 SGHDT and CDR2 YYEEEE. This CDR3 is 13 amino acids long. V gave up 2 bases and J gave up 8 bases, with 13 bases separating them. CDR3 protein: CASSFPGAGGYTF. The CDR3 DNA sequence: TGTGCCAGCAGCTTTCCAGGGGCAGGGGGCTACACCTTC.

This clone was recorded a few times. The chain recombines TRBV9 with TRBJ1-3, with 9 bases aligning to TRBD1. Germline CDR1 reads SGDLS; CDR2 reads YYNGEE. The CDR3 runs 14 residues. V lost 0 bases and J lost 8; bases outside the gene matches: 3. The CDR3 here is CASSVEQGADTIYF. CDR3 coding DNA: TGTGCCAGCAGCGTAGAACAGGGGGCAGACACCATATATTTT. Based on the CDR3 plus reference TRBV9 and TRBJ1-3, the full variable domain is DSGVTQTPKHLITATGQRVTLRCSPRSGDLSVYWYQQSLDQGLQFLIQYYNGEERAKGNILERFSAQQFPDLHSELNLSSLELGDSALYFCASSVEQGADTIYFGEGSWLTVV.

This chain uses TRBV5-1 with TRBJ2-5; TRBD2 aligns across 12 bases. Looked up from germline, CDR1 is SGHRS and CDR2 is YFSETQ. V lost 3 bases, J lost 5 bases, and 5 bases stayed unmatched. The CDR3 loop spans 15 amino acids. The CDR3, as DNA: TGCGCCAGCAGCTCGACTAGCGGGGGATGGGAGACCCAGTACTTC. This sequence encodes CASSSTSGGWETQYF.

The chain links TRBV2 to TRBJ1-4; D is ambiguous. The CDR3 sequence is 14 residues long. Germline values: CDR1 SNHLY, CDR2 FYNNEI. V was cut by 3 bases and J by 0 bases, with 5 bases left in between. DNA of the CDR3: TGTGCCAGCAGTGACAGTGCAACTAATGAAAAACTGTTTTTT. As protein: CASSDSATNEKLFF.